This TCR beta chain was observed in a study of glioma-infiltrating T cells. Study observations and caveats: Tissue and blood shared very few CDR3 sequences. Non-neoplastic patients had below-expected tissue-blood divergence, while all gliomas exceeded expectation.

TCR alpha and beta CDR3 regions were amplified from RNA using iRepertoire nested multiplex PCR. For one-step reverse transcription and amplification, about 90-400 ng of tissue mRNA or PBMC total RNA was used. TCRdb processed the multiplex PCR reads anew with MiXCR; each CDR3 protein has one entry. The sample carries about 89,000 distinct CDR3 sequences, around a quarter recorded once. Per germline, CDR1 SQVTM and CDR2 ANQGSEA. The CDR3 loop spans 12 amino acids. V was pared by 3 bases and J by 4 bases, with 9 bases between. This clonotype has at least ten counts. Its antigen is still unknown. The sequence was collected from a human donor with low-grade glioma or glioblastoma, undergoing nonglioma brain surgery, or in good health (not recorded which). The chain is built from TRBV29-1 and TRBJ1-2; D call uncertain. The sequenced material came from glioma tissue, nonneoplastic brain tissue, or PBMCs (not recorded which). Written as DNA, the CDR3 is TGCAGCGTTGATCGATGGCCCTATGGCTACACCTTC. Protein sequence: CSVDRWPYGYTF.